This T cell receptor beta chain was identified during a study of cytomegalovirus exposure and HLA in healthy donors. Points from the study as a whole: TCR association rates varied by HLA locus in a later analysis, with DRB1 highest and HLA-C lowest. The sole available immune exposure information was CMV serostatus. Overall, about 160 TCR beta chains were annotated as cytomegalovirus-associated.

This clone was counted only a few times. Its antigen remains unidentified. 13 Jbeta primers and 60 Vbeta primers were used for the PCR. Per the original data handling: An analysis performed later counted 70 million to 90 million unique TCR beta chains (around 10 million of them shared). TCRdb keeps only in-frame clones here, not all; method: immunoSEQ multiplex PCR. The V and J calls and clone size come from that table; D and trimming were worked out from the DNA. The table lists about 130,000 clones, 81% of them singletons. J gave up 4 bases and V 7 bases, and 6 bases lay outside the gene matches. The CDR3 runs to 13 residues. Germline CDR1 reads SGHVS; CDR2 reads FNYEAQ.

What was sequenced was PBMCs. This chain connects TRBV7-6 to TRBJ2-5; 7 bases map to TRBD1. The source of this sequence is a man aged 18 to 29 in good health and CMV-seropositive. CDR3 nucleotide sequence: TGTGCCAGCACACAGGGGTCCAGAGAGACCCAGTACTTC. Protein sequence: CASTQGSRETQYF.